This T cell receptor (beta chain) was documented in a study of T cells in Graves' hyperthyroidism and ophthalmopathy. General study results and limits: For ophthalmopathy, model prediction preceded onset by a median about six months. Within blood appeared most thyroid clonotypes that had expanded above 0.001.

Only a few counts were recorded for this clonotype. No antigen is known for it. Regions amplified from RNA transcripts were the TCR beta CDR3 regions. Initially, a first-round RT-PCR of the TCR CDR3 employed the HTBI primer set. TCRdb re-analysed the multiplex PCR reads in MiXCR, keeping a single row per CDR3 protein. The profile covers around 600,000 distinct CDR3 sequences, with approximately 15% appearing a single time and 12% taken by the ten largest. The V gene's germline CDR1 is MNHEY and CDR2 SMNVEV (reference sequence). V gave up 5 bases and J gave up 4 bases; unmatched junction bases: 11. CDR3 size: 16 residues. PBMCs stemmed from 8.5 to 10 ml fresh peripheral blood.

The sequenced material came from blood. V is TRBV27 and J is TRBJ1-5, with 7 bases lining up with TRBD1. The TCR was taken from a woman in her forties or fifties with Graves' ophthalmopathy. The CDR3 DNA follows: TGTGCCAGCAGTACCGTGCAGGGGGTAGGAAATCAGCCCCAGCATTTT. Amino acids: CASSTVQGVGNQPQHF.